The 6 T cell receptor beta chains in this list originate from one sample, sequenced in a study of post-analysis software for immune sequencing data. The study's findings and limits: The study found TRBV5-6, TRBV5-1 and TRBV20-1 among five TRBV segments more frequent in patients than controls.

No antigen has been assigned to these receptors. cDNA libraries of TCR beta carried unique molecular identifiers. TCRdb re-called the PCR reads with MiXCR, one entry per CDR3 protein. Of approximately 630,000 distinct CDR3 sequences detected, approximately 60% appear once; the ten largest clones hold approximately 11%. Sequencing input: blood. The receptors were gathered from a girl aged 2-10 years with multiple sclerosis.

The chain combines TRBV7-9 with TRBJ2-5, with 8 bases fitting TRBD1. The last part of the DNA fits TRBJ2-7 better; the J call may be wrong. The germline CDR1 and CDR2 sequences are SEHNR and FQNEAQ (reference sequence). The CDR3 runs to 15 residues. CDR3 in amino acids: CASSSIGQGCDEQYF. Written as DNA, the CDR3 is TGTGCCAGCAGCTCGATTGGACAGGGCTGCGACGAGCAGTACTTC.

The rearrangement uses TRBV29-1 and TRBJ1-6, with 7 positions matching TRBD1. Germline V CDR1 and CDR2: SQVTM, ANQGSEA. The CDR3 loop spans 17 amino acids. V lost 7 bases and J lost 2; bases outside the gene matches: 14. The CDR3 sequence: CSALLQGTVAYNSPLHF. CDR3 DNA sequence: TGCAGCGCTCTGTTGCAGGGGACAGTCGCCTATAATTCACCCCTCCACTTT.

This clonotype came up a few times. This sequence joins TRBV20-1 and TRBJ2-4; 11 nucleotides match TRBD2. V lost 6 bases, J lost 13 bases, and 20 bases stayed unmatched. The CDR3 totals 16 residues. Germline CDR1 reads DFQATT; CDR2 reads SNEGSKA (reference sequence). DNA for the CDR3: TGCAGTGCAACATTGATTAGCGGGAGGGCCGACGGGGAGCAGTACTTC. Its translation: CSATLISGRADGEQYF.

CDR3 sequence reads: CASSYSSENGYTF. The CDR3 DNA is TGTGCCAGCAGTTACTCGAGCGAGAATGGCTACACCTTC. The chain combines TRBV6-6 with TRBJ1-2; D gene unclear. The germline V gene encodes CDR1 MNHNY and CDR2 SVGAGI (reference sequence). The CDR3 has 13 residues. V lost 0 bases and J 6 bases, leaving 8 bases between the germline ends.

This clonotype was observed a few times. The chain combines TRBV6-5 with TRBJ2-1; 7 bases map to TRBD1. CDR1 and CDR2 from the germline V gene are MNHEY and SVGAGI. The CDR3 is 12 residues long. The J segment lost 5 bases and the V segment lost 10 bases, leaving 5 bases of the junction unmatched. The CDR3 bases are TGTGCCACCTGGACAGGTCACAATGAGCAGTTCTTC. Protein: CATWTGHNEQFF.

This clonotype was observed a handful of times. The chain combines TRBV20-1 with TRBJ2-3, with D unclear. Trimming left V 5 bases short and J 2 bases short, with 8 bases between. The CDR3 contains 12 residues. In germline, CDR1 is DFQATT, CDR2 SNEGSKA (reference sequence). CDR3 sequence: CSARTYTDTQYF. The CDR3 nucleotides read TGCAGTGCTCGAACCTACACAGATACGCAGTATTTT.